This T cell receptor (beta chain) was identified during a study of blood T cell repertoires in COVID-19. About the research overall: Samples came from the United States, Italy and Spain, spanning acute and convalescent COVID-19.

Per the original methods: From reference gene primer amplification, estimates of nucleated cell counts were derived. Data came from immunoSEQ multiplex PCR; TCRdb stores just in-frame clones and leaves some out. The V and J calls and clone size were taken over from that table, and D and trimming were inferred from the DNA. The top ten hold around 3.7% of the sample, which has about 290,000 clones, 85% seen once. This clone was seen many times. The same CDR3 also results from other DNA sequences found in this sample. The germline gives CDR1 MNHEY, CDR2 SVGAGI. CDR3 length: 15 amino acids. V was clipped by 0 bases and J by 3 bases, with 10 bases between them.

The V call is TRBV6-5, the J call TRBJ2-3; the D gene is possibly TRBD2 (6 bases). The sequenced material came from peripheral blood. This TCR derives from a woman aged 45-65 years with active or convalescent COVID-19. The CDR3 DNA reads as TGTGCCAGCAGTTACTCTCGGGGGAGGACAGATACGCAGTATTTT. Translating gives CASSYSRGRTDTQYF.